This TCR beta chain comes out of a study of shared clonotypes between healthy human individuals. Study-level information: Two female and a few male donors aged 18 to 49 were enrolled. Overall study findings and caveats: Exclusively blood specimens were collected; tissue repertoires likely differ. Clonotype sharing among donors was expected to depend on sequencing depth.

With 2 bases removed from V and 6 bases from J, the gap between germline ends came to 22 bases. Looked up from germline, CDR1 is MGHRA and CDR2 is YSYEKL. The CDR3 contains 18 residues. TCRdb's table, derived via immunoSEQ multiplex PCR, lists solely in-frame clones and lacks some. The table records about 2 million clones, less than 95% of them present only once. Worth noting for this clone: Its antigen is undetermined.

CD45RO-negative CD8 cells positively selected for CCR7 made up the naive population, which excluded terminally differentiated effector memory CD45RA+ cells. The chain links TRBV4-1 to TRBJ1-4; a possible D gene is TRBD1 (5 bases). This clonotype originated in a man younger than 35 in good health. What was sequenced was naive CD8+ T cells sorted from blood. Written as DNA, the CDR3 is TGCGCCAGCAGCCAATCTTCGGGGCCGGGGCGGACGGATGAAAAACTGTTTTTT. Protein sequence: CASSQSSGPGRTDEKLFF.